This entry is about one TCR beta chain. Construction of TCR beta libraries relied on iRepertoire HTBI primers and on Arm-PCR targeting CDR3 regions. TCRdb re-called the multiplex PCR reads through MiXCR, storing one row per CDR3 protein. This sample has approximately 350,000 distinct CDR3 sequences, with about 17% found just once. This sample is part of a study of regulatory T cells in long-lasting Graves disease. Described time point: newly diagnosed GD, antithyroid drugs for less than 3 months. PBMCs were the source of the RNA used for TCR sequencing. The CDR3 length is 15 residues. V lost 3 bases and J lost 2, with 14 bases in between. CDR1 is SGDLS and CDR2 is YYNGEE in the germline V gene. These data also featured in a second study, about T cells in Graves' hyperthyroidism and ophthalmopathy.

The sequence was collected from a woman between 18 and 30 years old with Graves disease. This sequence joins TRBV9 and TRBJ1-1, with D perhaps TRBD1 (6 bases). Sequenced material: peripheral blood mononuclear cells (PBMCs), taken at new diagnosis, from a patient treated with antithyroid drugs. CDR3 protein: CASSGGGGANTEAFF. In DNA, the CDR3 is TGTGCCAGCAGCGGCGGCGGGGGGGCAAACACTGAAGCTTTCTTT.